Each of the 13 T cell receptor beta chains below was sequenced from the same sample in a study of spatial heterogeneity in lung cancer. TCRdb reanalysed the 5' RACE reads using MiXCR and keeps one entry per CDR3 protein. The sample consists of 6,000 to 7,500 distinct CDR3 sequences, under 9% of them appearing once. The time point is: sample taken at primary tumor resection. Extraction of whole RNA from tumor, nontumor lung or frozen PBMC preceded unsorted sequencing. Sequencing was performed on PBMCs, taken at surgery. These receptor sequences come from a male donor with early-stage non-small cell lung cancer.

This clonotype was detected many times. This beta chain turned up in a library designed for alpha chains; as an off-target read, its abundance says little. This chain links TRBV29-1 with TRBJ1-1; D is perhaps TRBD1 (6 bases). Trimming removed 0 bases from V and 1 base from J, with 9 bases in between. CDR1 and CDR2 from the germline V gene are SQVTM and ANQGSEA. This CDR3 contains 14 residues. This CDR3 is CSVEDPRGNTEAFF. The CDR3 DNA is TGCAGCGTTGAAGATCCCAGGGGGAACACTGAAGCTTTCTTT.

This clonotype ranks as medium-sized. Little can be read into the size of this beta chain, an off-target read in a library designed for alpha chains. The chain joins TRBV24-1 to TRBJ2-1, with TRBD2 as a possible D gene (5 bases). Germline V CDR1 and CDR2: KGHDR, SFDVKD. This CDR3 is built from 14 residues. Trimming removed 4 bases at V and 2 bases at J, with 8 bases between. The CDR3 DNA is TGTGCCACCAGTGACCAGCGGACCTACAATGAGCAGTTCTTC. Amino acids: CATSDQRTYNEQFF.

This clonotype has ten or more counts. The size of this beta chain means little, since it is a stray read in a library made for alpha chains. V and J are TRBV7-2 and TRBJ1-5, with D uncertain. This CDR3 is 13 amino acids long. V was trimmed by 5 bases and J by 3 bases, leaving 8 bases between them. In germline, CDR1 is SGHTA, CDR2 FQGNSA. Written as DNA, the CDR3 is TGTGCCAGCAGCCAAGGCCCCAATCAGCCCCAGCATTTT. Protein sequence: CASSQGPNQPQHF.

This clonotype was recorded at least ten times. As an off-target read in a library built for alpha chains, this beta chain has a frequency of little significance. CDR3 residues: CASSPGTGVFSGELFF. As DNA, the CDR3 is TGCGCCAGCAGCCCCGGGACAGGGGTATTCTCGGGGGAGCTGTTTTTT. V usage is TRBV5-1 and J usage is TRBJ2-2; TRBD1 aligns across 10 bases. The CDR3 consists of 16 residues. In germline, CDR1 is SGHRS, CDR2 YFSETQ. Losses at the gene ends were 4 bases for V and 8 bases for J; bases not matched to a gene: 11. Supplemented by reference TRBV5-1 and TRBJ2-2, the full variable domain reads KAGVTQTPRYLIKTRGQQVTLSCSPISGHRSVSWYQQTPGQGLQFLFEYFSETQRNKGNFPGRFSGRQFSNSRSEMNVSTLELGDSALYLCASSPGTGVFSGELFFGEGSRLTVL.

This clonotype appeared many times. The library was designed around alpha chains, so this beta chain is a stray read whose abundance carries little weight. V and J are TRBV5-1 and TRBJ1-4, with TRBD1 as a possible D gene (6 bases). From germline, CDR1 is SGHRS and CDR2 YFSETQ. The V end lost 4 bases, the J end lost 0 bases, and 22 bases lay between the germline ends. This CDR3 is built from 19 residues. As DNA, the CDR3 is TGCGCCAGCAGCCTGGGGGCTGGGGACGGATTTACAACTAATGAAAAACTGTTTTTT. Translating gives CASSLGAGDGFTTNEKLFF.

Turning to this clonotype: This beta chain is an off-target read within a library intended for alpha chains, so its frequency means little. The V gene is TRBV5-6, the J gene TRBJ1-4; D is undetermined. Trimming stripped 0 bases from V and 2 bases from J, with 2 bases between. Looked up from germline, CDR1 is SGHDT and CDR2 is YYEEEE. This CDR3 has 13 residues. The CDR3 DNA reads TGTGCCAGCAGCTTGGTTACTAATGAAAAACTGTTTTTT. Translation gives CASSLVTNEKLFF.

Comment on this clonotype: For a library built for alpha chains, this beta chain is a stray read; little rests on its size. CDR3 region: CASSSSGWATQYF. CDR3 nucleotides: TGTGCCAGCAGCAGCTCAGGGTGGGCGACCCAGTACTTC. The V call is TRBV5-8, the J call TRBJ2-5, with D perhaps matching TRBD1 (5 bases). With 4 bases removed from V and 7 bases from J, the gap between germline ends came to 14 bases. CDR3 length: 13 amino acids. Per germline, CDR1 SGHTS and CDR2 YDEGEE.

As for this clonotype: Being off target in a library aimed at alpha chains, this beta chain has a size of little meaning. This sequence joins TRBV5-1 and TRBJ1-1; TRBD1 aligns across 8 bases. The trim removed 4 bases at V and 3 bases at J, leaving 8 bases unmatched. Looked up from germline, CDR1 is SGHRS and CDR2 is YFSETQ. The CDR3 is 15 residues long. The CDR3 reads CASSTLQGGYTEAFF. In DNA, the CDR3 is TGCGCCAGCAGCACTCTACAGGGGGGGTACACTGAAGCTTTCTTT.

Concerning this clonotype: For a library built for alpha chains, this beta chain is a stray read; little rests on its size. V and J are TRBV5-5 and TRBJ2-3; a weak D match, TRBD2 (6 bases). This CDR3 is 15 amino acids long. Trimming stripped 4 bases from V and 3 bases from J, with 15 bases between. Germline V gene lookup returns CDR1 SGHKS and CDR2 YYEKEE (reference sequence). CDR3 DNA sequence: TGTGCCAGCAGCCTAACGACTAGTAAAACAGATACGCAGTATTTT. Its protein is CASSLTTSKTDTQYF.

The table lists this clonotype with many counts. Within a library made for alpha chains, this beta chain is off target, and its count is uninformative. The chain combines TRBV5-1 with TRBJ2-5, with 13 bases identical to TRBD2. With V trimmed by 4 bases and J by 3 bases, 3 bases remained unmatched. Germline V gene data show CDR1 as SGHRS and CDR2 as YFSETQ. This CDR3 spans 15 amino acids. The CDR3 DNA reads TGCGCCAGCAGCACCGGGACTAGCGGGAAAGAGACCCAGTACTTC. This encodes CASSTGTSGKETQYF.

This clonotype showed up many times. This beta chain is a stray sequence in a library constructed for alpha chains; its clone size is not meaningful. The CDR3 sequence is CASSSQSDGYEQYF. CDR3 sequence (DNA): TGTGCCAGCAGTTCCCAATCGGACGGCTACGAGCAGTACTTC. The chain carries TRBV28 and TRBJ2-7; no reliable D call. Germline V lookup: CDR1 MDHEN, CDR2 SYDVKM. The germline V and J ends were trimmed by 4 bases and 3 bases, with 13 bases remaining between them. The CDR3 is 14 amino acids.

This clonotype appeared many times. Since the library was made to target alpha chains, this beta chain is a stray read and its abundance is not meaningful. This chain connects TRBV2 to TRBJ2-3; D remains ambiguous. CDR1 is SNHLY, CDR2 FYNNEI, per germline. Trimming took 7 bases from V and 4 from J, leaving 12 bases between them. CDR3 length: 13 amino acids. Written as DNA, the CDR3 is TGTGCCAGCACTATCGCCGGCCCAGATACGCAGTATTTT. It yields the protein CASTIAGPDTQYF.

This clonotype was detected many times. This beta chain is an unintended read in a library built for alpha chains; its size means little. The rearrangement links TRBV5-1 to TRBJ2-5; D unresolved. The length of the CDR3 is 14 residues. The ends were cut back, 0 bases at V and 3 bases at J, with 9 bases in the middle. Germline lookup yields CDR1 SGHRS and CDR2 YFSETQ. CDR3 sequence reads: CASSLVAAEETQYF. For the CDR3, the DNA is TGCGCCAGCAGCTTGGTTGCGGCCGAAGAGACCCAGTACTTC.